Listed below are T cell receptor beta chains from one sample, sequenced in a study of T cells in localized non-small cell lung cancer. The repertoire was sequenced with immunoSEQ multiplex PCR; TCRdb's copy has only in-frame clones and lacks some. The sample contains some 1,500 clones, roughly 34% of which appear only once. This sample comprised normal lung tissue next to the tumor, obtained before any cancer treatment. These TCRs come from a woman aged 35 to 69 with stage I lung adenocarcinoma. CDR3s include the opening cysteine and the closing phenylalanine or tryptophan. The order of the fields is clone size, D gene, V gene, J gene, CDR3 protein, CDR3 DNA. D genes are given only for firm matches. The size field is filled for only some rows; it gives once, few, many or a size class.

clone size: few; D gene: .; V gene: TRBV19; J gene: TRBJ2-1; CDR3 protein: CASSIDTAESEQFF; CDR3 DNA: TGTGCCAGTAGTATAGATACGGCAGAGAGTGAGCAGTTCTTC
clone size: .; D gene: TRBD1; V gene: TRBV10-2; J gene: TRBJ2-2; CDR3 protein: CASSDLQGTGELFF; CDR3 DNA: TGCGCCAGCAGTGACCTACAGGGGACCGGGGAGCTGTTTTTT
clone size: few; D gene: .; V gene: TRBV19; J gene: TRBJ1-2; CDR3 protein: CASSIDHQGGDGYTF; CDR3 DNA: TGTGCCAGTAGTATAGACCATCAGGGTGGGGATGGCTACACCTTC
clone size: .; D gene: .; V gene: TRBV11-3; J gene: TRBJ1-4; CDR3 protein: CASSPKGQGEKLFF; CDR3 DNA: TGTGCCAGCAGCCCCAAGGGCCAGGGTGAAAAACTGTTTTTT
clone size: few; D gene: .; V gene: TRBV2; J gene: TRBJ1-5; CDR3 protein: CASRETGIMPQHF; CDR3 DNA: TGTGCCAGCAGGGAGACGGGGATAATGCCCCAGCATTTT
clone size: medium-sized; D gene: .; V gene: TRBV6-8; J gene: TRBJ2-5; CDR3 protein: CASSYSPMYQETQYF; CDR3 DNA: TGTGCCAGCAGTTATTCCCCAATGTACCAAGAGACCCAGTACTTC
clone size: .; D gene: .; V gene: TRBV12-5; J gene: TRBJ1-1; CDR3 protein: CASTLGLTEAFF; CDR3 DNA: TGTGCCAGCACCCTTGGATTAACTGAAGCTTTCTTT
clone size: .; D gene: TRBD1; V gene: TRBV6-8; J gene: TRBJ1-1; CDR3 protein: CASTPGQGSTEAFF; CDR3 DNA: TGTGCCAGCACTCCAGGACAGGGATCCACTGAAGCTTTCTTT
clone size: .; D gene: .; V gene: TRBV29-1; J gene: TRBJ1-1; CDR3 protein: CSVPLSGRVAEAFF; CDR3 DNA: TGCAGCGTTCCGCTCAGCGGAAGGGTTGCTGAAGCTTTCTTT
clone size: few; D gene: .; V gene: TRBV1; J gene: TRBJ1-5; CDR3 protein: CASSQDGTVSNQPQHF; CDR3 DNA: TGCGCCAGCAGCCAAGATGGAACGGTTAGCAATCAGCCCCAGCATTTT
clone size: few; D gene: TRBD2; V gene: TRBV4-1; J gene: TRBJ2-1; CDR3 protein: CASSQDYPGLAGPSSYNEQFF; CDR3 DNA: TGCGCCAGCAGCCAAGATTATCCGGGACTAGCGGGACCGAGCTCCTACAATGAGCAGTTCTTC
clone size: medium-sized; D gene: TRBD1; V gene: TRBV9; J gene: TRBJ1-6; CDR3 protein: CASGQGGNSPLHF; CDR3 DNA: TGTGCCAGCGGACAGGGGGGGAATTCACCCCTCCACTTT
clone size: few; D gene: .; V gene: TRBV7-5; J gene: TRBJ2-2; CDR3 protein: CASSKLDGTGELFF; CDR3 DNA: TGTGCCAGCAGCAAACTGGACGGGACCGGGGAGCTGTTTTTT
clone size: medium-sized; D gene: TRBD1; V gene: TRBV11-3; J gene: TRBJ2-2; CDR3 protein: CASSKDRGLAGELFF; CDR3 DNA: TGTGCCAGCAGTAAGGACAGGGGGCTGGCCGGGGAGCTGTTTTTT
clone size: medium-sized; D gene: TRBD2; V gene: TRBV9; J gene: TRBJ2-3; CDR3 protein: CATSSGRGSTDTQYF; CDR3 DNA: TGTGCCACCTCTAGCGGGAGGGGCAGCACAGATACGCAGTATTTT
clone size: .; D gene: .; V gene: TRBV15; J gene: TRBJ2-1; CDR3 protein: CATSRSRNPYNEQFF; CDR3 DNA: TGTGCCACCAGCAGATCCAGAAATCCCTACAATGAGCAGTTCTTC
clone size: .; D gene: .; V gene: TRBV19; J gene: TRBJ1-2; CDR3 protein: CASSIDRGAYGYTF; CDR3 DNA: TGTGCCAGTAGTATAGATCGTGGGGCCTATGGCTACACCTTC
clone size: .; D gene: TRBD1; V gene: TRBV19; J gene: TRBJ2-7; CDR3 protein: CASKDRGEYEQYF; CDR3 DNA: TGTGCCAGTAAGGACAGGGGGGAGTACGAGCAGTACTTC
clone size: .; D gene: .; V gene: TRBV6-7; J gene: TRBJ2-3; CDR3 protein: CASSYCTDTQYF; CDR3 DNA: TGTGCCAGCAGTTATTGCACAGATACGCAGTATTTT
clone size: large; D gene: .; V gene: TRBV16; J gene: TRBJ2-3; CDR3 protein: CASSQSQRITDTQYF; CDR3 DNA: TGTGCCAGCAGCCAATCACAGCGGATCACAGATACGCAGTATTTT
clone size: few; D gene: TRBD1; V gene: TRBV6-8; J gene: TRBJ2-7; CDR3 protein: CASSPGQGNSYEQYF; CDR3 DNA: TGTGCCAGCAGTCCGGGACAGGGAAACTCCTACGAGCAGTACTTC
clone size: few; D gene: TRBD2; V gene: TRBV11-3; J gene: TRBJ2-3; CDR3 protein: CASRQRGEVTDTQYF; CDR3 DNA: TGTGCCAGCAGGCAGCGGGGGGAAGTTACAGATACGCAGTATTTT
clone size: few; D gene: .; V gene: TRBV19; J gene: TRBJ1-4; CDR3 protein: CASSIFPPINEKLFF; CDR3 DNA: TGTGCCAGTAGTATTTTCCCTCCTATTAATGAAAAACTGTTTTTT
clone size: .; D gene: TRBD1; V gene: TRBV19; J gene: TRBJ1-5; CDR3 protein: CATDRGSNQPQHF; CDR3 DNA: TGTGCCACCGACAGGGGGAGCAATCAGCCCCAGCATTTT
clone size: .; D gene: TRBD1; V gene: TRBV30; J gene: TRBJ2-5; CDR3 protein: CAWNWGQGRQETQYF; CDR3 DNA: TGTGCCTGGAACTGGGGACAGGGAAGGCAAGAGACCCAGTACTTC
clone size: .; D gene: .; V gene: TRBV15; J gene: TRBJ1-3; CDR3 protein: CATSRPYSGNTIYF; CDR3 DNA: TGTGCCACCAGCAGACCTTACTCTGGAAACACCATATATTTT
clone size: medium-sized; D gene: .; V gene: TRBV11-3; J gene: TRBJ1-4; CDR3 protein: CASSPESGPGEKLFF; CDR3 DNA: TGTGCCAGCAGCCCAGAATCGGGACCCGGCGAAAAACTGTTTTTT
clone size: .; D gene: .; V gene: TRBV25-1; J gene: TRBJ2-7; CDR3 protein: CASSAISWQGTHEQYF; CDR3 DNA: TGTGCCAGCAGCGCCATATCCTGGCAGGGGACCCACGAGCAGTACTTC
clone size: .; D gene: TRBD1; V gene: TRBV19; J gene: TRBJ1-2; CDR3 protein: CASIGGDRGFGYTF; CDR3 DNA: TGTGCCAGTATTGGGGGGGACAGGGGATTTGGCTACACCTTC
clone size: few; D gene: TRBD1; V gene: TRBV29-1; J gene: TRBJ1-2; CDR3 protein: CSVTGTGTAYYGYTF; CDR3 DNA: TGCAGCGTTACCGGTACCGGGACAGCCTACTATGGCTACACCTTC
clone size: few; D gene: .; V gene: TRBV30; J gene: TRBJ2-1; CDR3 protein: CALVVAGQVDEQFF; CDR3 DNA: TGTGCCCTCGTGGTAGCGGGACAGGTGGATGAGCAGTTCTTC
clone size: few; D gene: TRBD1; V gene: TRBV30; J gene: TRBJ1-2; CDR3 protein: CAWSMRTGDYGYTF; CDR3 DNA: TGTGCCTGGAGTATGCGGACAGGGGACTATGGCTACACCTTC
clone size: .; D gene: TRBD1; V gene: TRBV6-8; J gene: TRBJ2-6; CDR3 protein: CASRPGGGGANVLTF; CDR3 DNA: TGTGCCAGCAGGCCAGGGGGCGGTGGGGCCAACGTCCTGACTTTC
clone size: few; D gene: .; V gene: TRBV6-8; J gene: TRBJ1-4; CDR3 protein: CASSVGQGSEKLFF; CDR3 DNA: TGTGCCAGCAGTGTGGGGCAGGGATCAGAAAAACTGTTTTTT
clone size: .; D gene: .; V gene: TRBV18; J gene: TRBJ1-6; CDR3 protein: CASSPDLISPLHF; CDR3 DNA: TGTGCCAGCTCCCCAGACCTTATTTCACCCCTCCACTTT
clone size: once; D gene: .; V gene: TRBV19; J gene: TRBJ1-2; CDR3 protein: CASRLPGGYGYTF; CDR3 DNA: TGTGCCAGTAGGCTACCCGGGGGCTATGGCTACACCTTC
clone size: medium-sized; D gene: TRBD1; V gene: TRBV11-3; J gene: TRBJ1-2; CDR3 protein: CASSLVQDGQGTKDGYTF; CDR3 DNA: TGTGCCAGCAGCTTAGTACAAGACGGACAGGGGACTAAGGATGGCTACACCTTC
clone size: few; D gene: TRBD2; V gene: TRBV4-1; J gene: TRBJ2-5; CDR3 protein: CASSQRLGTSVQETQYF; CDR3 DNA: TGCGCCAGCAGTCAAAGGTTAGGGACTAGCGTTCAAGAGACCCAGTACTTC
clone size: .; D gene: .; V gene: TRBV18; J gene: TRBJ1-1; CDR3 protein: CASSPMPGGGNTEAFF; CDR3 DNA: TGTGCCAGCTCACCGATGCCGGGCGGAGGGAACACTGAAGCTTTCTTT
clone size: .; D gene: .; V gene: TRBV15; J gene: TRBJ2-1; CDR3 protein: CATSRDPGVYNEQFF; CDR3 DNA: TGTGCCACCAGCAGAGATCCCGGGGTCTACAATGAGCAGTTCTTC
clone size: medium-sized; D gene: TRBD2; V gene: TRBV6-8; J gene: TRBJ2-1; CDR3 protein: CASSHRLAGLNEQFF; CDR3 DNA: TGTGCCAGCAGTCATCGACTAGCGGGGCTCAATGAGCAGTTCTTC
clone size: .; D gene: TRBD1; V gene: TRBV6-8; J gene: TRBJ1-2; CDR3 protein: CASSVTGTYGYTF; CDR3 DNA: TGTGCCAGCAGCGTGACAGGGACCTATGGCTACACCTTC
clone size: .; D gene: .; V gene: TRBV14; J gene: TRBJ2-7; CDR3 protein: CASSQGGSSYEQYF; CDR3 DNA: TGTGCCAGCAGCCAGGGAGGATCCTCCTACGAGCAGTACTTC
clone size: large; D gene: .; V gene: TRBV19; J gene: TRBJ1-2; CDR3 protein: CASSIDHQTSGYGYTF; CDR3 DNA: TGTGCCAGTAGTATAGATCACCAGACCTCTGGGTATGGCTACACCTTC
clone size: medium-sized; D gene: .; V gene: TRBV11-3; J gene: TRBJ2-7; CDR3 protein: CASSQGGQSYEQYF; CDR3 DNA: TGTGCCAGCAGCCAAGGAGGACAGTCCTACGAGCAGTACTTC
clone size: medium-sized; D gene: .; V gene: TRBV9; J gene: TRBJ2-1; CDR3 protein: CATPGDPQAYNEQFF; CDR3 DNA: TGTGCCACCCCTGGGGACCCCCAGGCCTACAATGAGCAGTTCTTC
clone size: .; D gene: .; V gene: TRBV19; J gene: TRBJ1-1; CDR3 protein: CASKEIGGGRTEAFF; CDR3 DNA: TGTGCCAGTAAGGAGATTGGTGGAGGACGCACTGAAGCTTTCTTT
clone size: .; D gene: TRBD1; V gene: TRBV25-1; J gene: TRBJ1-1; CDR3 protein: CASSERGQGLRGSGEAFF; CDR3 DNA: TGTGCCAGCAGCGAGAGGGGACAGGGACTTCGAGGGAGCGGTGAAGCTTTCTTT
clone size: medium-sized; D gene: TRBD2; V gene: TRBV6-8; J gene: TRBJ2-7; CDR3 protein: CASSGGGTSYEQYF; CDR3 DNA: TGTGCCAGCAGTGGGGGGGGGACCTCCTACGAGCAGTACTTC
clone size: .; D gene: .; V gene: TRBV9; J gene: TRBJ2-5; CDR3 protein: CASSPSRQETQYF; CDR3 DNA: TGTGCCAGCAGCCCCAGCAGACAAGAGACCCAGTACTTC
clone size: .; D gene: .; V gene: TRBV6-8; J gene: TRBJ2-7; CDR3 protein: CASIKGPNYEQYF; CDR3 DNA: TGTGCCAGCATAAAGGGGCCTAACTACGAGCAGTACTTC
clone size: once; D gene: .; V gene: TRBV30; J gene: TRBJ2-3; CDR3 protein: CAWHGGTPGVGTQYF; CDR3 DNA: TGTGCCTGGCACGGGGGGACACCGGGAGTTGGTACGCAGTATTTT
clone size: medium-sized; D gene: .; V gene: TRBV9; J gene: TRBJ2-7; CDR3 protein: CASSVTGSSYEQYF; CDR3 DNA: TGTGCCAGCAGTGTTACAGGTAGCTCCTACGAGCAGTACTTC
clone size: few; D gene: .; V gene: TRBV19; J gene: TRBJ1-2; CDR3 protein: CASSRQVNYGYTF; CDR3 DNA: TGTGCCAGTAGTCGACAGGTGAATTATGGCTACACCTTC